This T cell receptor (beta chain) is drawn from a study of long-term antiretroviral therapy in people with HIV. Study-wide findings and caveats: Controls exceeded HIV repertoires in CDR3 length range.

The CDR3 extends over 12 amino acids. V lost 2 bases and J lost 1, with 5 bases in between. Germline V gene sequence: CDR1 GTSNPN, CDR2 SVGIG (reference sequence). Turning to this clone: Its target is not known.

It was version v3.0 of the immunoSEQ assay that was run at survey level. Only in-frame clones appear in the TCRdb table, and some are missing; sequencing was by immunoSEQ multiplex PCR. The table records 25,000 to 35,000 clones, approximately 95% of them present only once. The starting material was unsorted PBMCs, obtained 5.3 years after starting antiretroviral therapy. The receptor's source is a man younger than 40 with HIV. The rearrangement links TRBV30 to TRBJ1-1, with no clear D. The CDR3 region has the DNA TGTGCCTGGAGTTTCGGGAACACTGAAGCTTTCTTT. Amino acid sequence: CAWSFGNTEAFF.